The 18 T cell receptor beta chains below all came from one sample that was sequenced in a study of T cells after posttransplantation cyclophosphamide. Data came from immunoSEQ multiplex PCR; TCRdb stores just in-frame clones and leaves some out. Altogether about 38,000 clones were found in the sample, and no singletons occur. Sequenced: PBMCs. The receptor source for this set is a man aged 50 to 60 in good health, CMV-negative, and a related stem cell transplant donor.

This clone was seen ten or more times. The V gene is TRBV5-8, the J gene TRBJ1-2; D not certain. Germline CDR1 reads SGHTS; CDR2 reads YDEGEE. This CDR3 contains 11 residues. The ends were cut back, 4 bases at V and 8 bases at J, with 9 bases in the middle. In nucleotides, the CDR3 is TGTGCCAGCAGCCCCCACTTAGGCTACACCTTC. It translates to CASSPHLGYTF.

This chain links TRBV4-1 with TRBJ2-5; 9 bases line up with TRBD2. Judging by the DNA end, TRBJ2-7 fits better; the J call may be wrong. The CDR3 contains 15 residues. Per germline, CDR1 MGHRA and CDR2 YSYEKL. The chain's CDR3 is CASSQGTSETYEQYF. CDR3 DNA: TGCGCCAGCAGCCAAGGGACTAGCGAGACCTACGAGCAGTACTTC.

This clone was observed at least ten times. V usage is TRBV7-9 and J usage is TRBJ2-1; 7 bases are a match to TRBD2. Per the germline V gene, CDR1 is SEHNR and CDR2 is FQNEAQ (reference sequence). This CDR3 contains 16 residues. V shed 5 bases and J 3 bases; nucleotides not matched to a gene: 10. The CDR3 loop is CASSPRASGLYNEQFF. The DNA for the CDR3 is TGTGCCAGCAGCCCCCGGGCTAGCGGACTCTACAATGAGCAGTTCTTC. Full variable domain (missing parts from reference TRBV7-9 and TRBJ2-1): DTGVSQNPRHKITKRGQNVTFRCDPISEHNRLYWYRQTLGQGPEFLTYFQNEAQLEKSRLLSDRFSAERPKGSFSTLEIQRTEQGDSAMYLCASSPRASGLYNEQFFGPGTRLTVL.

This clone was seen a handful of times. The chain recombines TRBV5-5 with TRBJ1-2, with D perhaps TRBD1 (5 bases). The V and J ends lost 0 bases and 8 bases respectively, with 20 bases between them. Per germline, CDR1 SGHKS and CDR2 YYEKEE (reference sequence). The CDR3 is made up of 16 amino acids. The CDR3 is CASSLGTPTGGRGYTF. Written as DNA, the CDR3 is TGTGCCAGCAGCTTGGGGACACCGACCGGGGGAAGAGGCTACACCTTC.

This clone was seen ten or more times. The V and J genes are TRBV29-1 and TRBJ2-1, with 12 bases fitting TRBD2. The CDR3 extends over 16 amino acids. The germline V gene has CDR1 SQVTM and CDR2 ANQGSEA. Unmatched junction bases numbered 8, after V lost 2 bases and J lost 6 bases. CDR3 sequence reads: CSVELAGGPFVNEQFF. CDR3 nucleotide sequence: TGCAGCGTTGAACTAGCGGGAGGGCCTTTCGTCAATGAGCAGTTCTTC.

This clone showed up many times. The chain has TRBV7-2 and TRBJ1-1, with D perhaps matching TRBD1 (6 bases). Trimming took 3 bases from V and 5 from J, leaving 19 bases between them. This CDR3 region has 16 residues. Germline-derived CDR1 and CDR2 are SGHTA and FQGNSA. DNA of the CDR3: TGTGCCAGCAGCTTCGGGGGGGCGCCCCGAGGGACTGAAGCTTTCTTT. Protein sequence: CASSFGGAPRGTEAFF.

This clone showed up many times. V usage is TRBV5-4 and J usage is TRBJ2-5; possibly TRBD2 for D (7 bases). Trimming stripped 1 base from V and 5 bases from J, with 12 bases between. CDR3 length: 14 amino acids. Germline V lookup: CDR1 SGHNT, CDR2 YYREEE (reference sequence). The CDR3 protein is CASSLRGGLETQYF. CDR3 nucleotides: TGTGCCAGCAGCTTGAGGGGGGGCCTCGAGACCCAGTACTTC.

There are many counts of this clone. The chain combines TRBV6-1 with TRBJ1-3; D is ambiguous. V lost 3 bases, J lost 9 bases, and 18 bases lay in between. This CDR3 has 15 amino acids. Germline V gene lookup returns CDR1 MNHNS and CDR2 SASEGT. CDR3 in DNA: TGTGCCAGCAGTGATGCCGGTCGGGTCGGAGGCACCATATATTTT. Its translation: CASSDAGRVGGTIYF.

This clone was picked up many times. The rearrangement uses TRBV5-1 and TRBJ2-5; D ambiguous. The CDR3 loop spans 14 amino acids. Germline values: CDR1 SGHRS, CDR2 YFSETQ. V lost 4 bases and J lost 1, with 11 bases in between. In DNA, the CDR3 is TGCGCCAGCAGCGCCACTACTCTCCAAGAGACCCAGTACTTC. This sequence encodes CASSATTLQETQYF.

This clone was observed many times. The CDR3 sequence: CASSIQGNQPQHF. The CDR3 nucleotides read TGTGCCAGCAGTATACAGGGGAATCAGCCCCAGCATTTT. This chain links TRBV6-6 with TRBJ1-5; 7 bases are shared with TRBD1. The CDR3 sequence is 13 residues long. Germline V gives CDR1 MNHNY, CDR2 SVGAGI (reference sequence). V was clipped by 5 bases and J by 4 bases; unmatched bases: 2.

There are many counts of this clone. This chain joins TRBV6-5 and TRBJ2-4; 7 bases map to TRBD1. In germline, CDR1 is MNHEY, CDR2 SVGAGI. The CDR3 is made up of 11 amino acids. The J segment lost 7 bases and the V segment lost 8 bases, leaving 2 bases of the junction unmatched. The CDR3 is CASLQGNIQYF. CDR3 in DNA: TGTGCCAGCCTACAGGGGAACATTCAGTACTTC.

This clone was detected a few times. This chain links TRBV11-2 with TRBJ2-5; a weak D match, TRBD1 (6 bases). The J call is in doubt because the DNA end fits TRBJ2-7 better. The germline V gene has CDR1 SGHAT and CDR2 FQNNGV. The CDR3 spans 14 residues. The CDR3 loop reads CASSLVPGTYEQYF. Written as DNA, the CDR3 is TGTGCCAGCAGCTTAGTCCCAGGGACATACGAGCAGTACTTC.

This clone came up many times. The V call is TRBV9, the J call TRBJ1-1; D is unresolved. The CDR3 contains 14 residues. Trimming took off 0 bases at V and 4 bases at J, with 10 bases between the two ends. The germline V gene has CDR1 SGDLS and CDR2 YYNGEE. The CDR3 loop is CASSVALGGTEAFF. The CDR3 coding sequence is TGTGCCAGCAGCGTAGCTTTAGGAGGCACTGAAGCTTTCTTT.

This clone was detected ten times or more. This rearrangement joins TRBV5-4 to TRBJ1-1; TRBD1 agrees at 9 bases. The CDR3 runs to 15 residues. The V gene's germline CDR1 is SGHNT and CDR2 YYREEE (reference sequence). The V segment lost 10 bases and the J segment 0 bases; nucleotides outside the gene matches: 10. In DNA, the CDR3 is TGTGCCGTACTCCACAGGGGGCAATTGAACACTGAAGCTTTCTTT. Translation: CAVLHRGQLNTEAFF.

The table lists this clone with many counts. The chain has TRBV4-1 and TRBJ1-3; a weak D match, TRBD1 (6 bases). V gave up 3 bases and J gave up 7 bases, with 19 bases separating them. Germline assignment: CDR1 MGHRA and CDR2 YSYEKL. The CDR3 length is 16 residues. CDR3 DNA sequence: TGCGCCAGCAGCCAGGCCCCTTACGACAGGCCCAACACCATATATTTT. The encoded protein is CASSQAPYDRPNTIYF.

This clone was counted many times. The chain employs TRBV6-6 and TRBJ2-3; TRBD2 matches 9 bases. Looked up from germline, CDR1 is MNHNY and CDR2 is SVGAGI (reference sequence). This CDR3 comprises 15 residues. V was pared by 5 bases and J by 8 bases, with 11 bases of the junction left unmatched. The CDR3 loop reads CASSPTTGTSSTQYF. CDR3 nucleotide sequence: TGTGCCAGCAGTCCTACCACCGGGACTAGCAGTACGCAGTATTTT.

By share, this clone ranks as medium-sized. The chain couples TRBV6-5 to TRBJ2-3; D is ambiguous. Trimming pared 5 bases from V and 3 bases from J, leaving 9 bases between. The CDR3 contains 13 residues. CDR1 is MNHEY, CDR2 SVGAGI, per germline. CDR3 sequence: CASSRAETDTQYF. As DNA, the CDR3 is TGTGCCAGCAGTCGAGCCGAAACAGATACGCAGTATTTT.

The gene calls are TRBV6-6 and TRBJ1-1, with no clear D. CDR1 MNHNY and CDR2 SVGAGI come from the germline V gene (reference sequence). V was shortened by 5 bases and J by 4 bases, with 17 bases between the two germline ends. The CDR3 has 15 amino acids. The CDR3 sequence is CASSPRVGSRTEAFF. CDR3 nucleotide sequence: TGTGCCAGCAGTCCTCGGGTAGGGAGCCGCACTGAAGCTTTCTTT.